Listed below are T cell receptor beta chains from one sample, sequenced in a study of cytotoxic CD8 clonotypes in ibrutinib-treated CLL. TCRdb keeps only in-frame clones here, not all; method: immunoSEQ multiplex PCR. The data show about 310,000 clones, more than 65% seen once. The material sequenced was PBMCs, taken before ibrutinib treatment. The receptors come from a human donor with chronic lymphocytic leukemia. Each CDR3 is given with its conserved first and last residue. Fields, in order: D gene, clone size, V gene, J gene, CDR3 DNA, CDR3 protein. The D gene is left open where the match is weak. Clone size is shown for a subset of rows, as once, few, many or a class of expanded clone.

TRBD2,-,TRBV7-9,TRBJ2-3,TGTGCCAGCAGCTTAGCGCGAATAGCGGGGGGCGGGGTCACAGATACGCAGTATTTT,CASSLARIAGGGVTDTQYF
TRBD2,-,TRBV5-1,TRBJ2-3,TGCGCCAGCAGCCTGGACGCTAGCGGGCCCTCAGATACGCAGTATTTT,CASSLDASGPSDTQYF
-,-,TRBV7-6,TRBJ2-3,TGTGCCAGCAGCTGGGACAGGACTAGCGGCACAGATACGCAGTATTTT,CASSWDRTSGTDTQYF
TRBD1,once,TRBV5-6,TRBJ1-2,TGTGCCAGCAGCTTGGGAGACAGGGCCTATGGCTACACCTTC,CASSLGDRAYGYTF
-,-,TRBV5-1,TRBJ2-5,TGCGCCAGCAGCTTGTGGAGCATGGGCCAAGGGGCGAGTCAGACCCAGTACTTC,CASSLWSMGQGASQTQYF
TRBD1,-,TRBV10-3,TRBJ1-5,TGTGCCATCAAGGGGGCTGGGGGCAATCAGCCCCAGCATTTT,CAIKGAGGNQPQHF
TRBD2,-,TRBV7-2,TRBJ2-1,TGTGCCAGCAGGAGGTCAATCGGGGACTACAACAATGAGCAGTTCTTC,CASRRSIGDYNNEQFF
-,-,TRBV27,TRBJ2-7,TGTGCCAGCAGCACCGGGACCTCCTACGAGCAGTACTTC,CASSTGTSYEQYF
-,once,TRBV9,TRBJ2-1,TGTGCCAGCAGCGTAGTTGAGGCACCAAGCTCCTACAATGAGCAGTTCTTC,CASSVVEAPSSYNEQFF
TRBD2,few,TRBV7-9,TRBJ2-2,TGTGCCAGCAGCTTACAGACTAGCGCGAACACCGGGGAGCTGTTTTTT,CASSLQTSANTGELFF
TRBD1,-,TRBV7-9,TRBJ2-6,TGTGCCAGCAGCTCCGATTCCGGGACAGAACGGTCTGGGGCCAACGTCCTGACTTTC,CASSSDSGTERSGANVLTF